The rows below give T cell receptor beta chains drawn from one sample of a study of T cell responses to AZD1222 COVID-19 vaccine. Assay used: immunoSEQ multiplex PCR; TCRdb lists only in-frame clones, some missing. The sample shows 55,000 to 65,000 clones, approximately 80% of them seen only once. The sequencing here drew on peripheral blood, taken 28 days after the second AZD1222 dose. The receptors were gathered from an adult who received the AZD1222 COVID-19 vaccine. Both conserved end residues are part of each CDR3. A D gene is named only where the DNA matches it firmly. The size entry is marked missing in some rows and otherwise reads once, few, many or a size class.

V	size	J	D	CDR3	DNA
TRBV5-4	.	TRBJ2-3	TRBD1	CASSRGTGVNTDTQYF	TGTGCCAGCAGCCGGGGGACAGGGGTTAACACAGATACGCAGTATTTT
TRBV11-2	.	TRBJ1-2	.	CASSLGVGGGGYTF	TGTGCCAGCAGCTTAGGTGTGGGCGGGGGAGGCTACACCTTC
TRBV3-1/TRBV3-2	.	TRBJ1-2	.	CASSQGRGSYGYTF	TGTGCCAGCAGCCAAGGACGAGGAAGCTATGGCTACACCTTC
TRBV9	.	TRBJ2-1	.	CASSPPSTSYNEQFF	TGTGCCAGCAGCCCTCCGAGTACTTCCTACAATGAGCAGTTCTTC
TRBV2	few	TRBJ2-5	.	CASSDRETQYF	TGTGCCAGCAGTGACCGGGAGACCCAGTACTTC
TRBV7-9	.	TRBJ2-1	.	CASSPSGRGYNEQFF	TGTGCCAGCAGCCCATCCGGCCGGGGTTACAATGAGCAGTTCTTC
TRBV19	.	TRBJ1-2	.	CASSRPNGLYGYTF	TGTGCCAGTAGTAGGCCGAATGGTCTCTATGGCTACACCTTC
TRBV7-2	.	TRBJ2-3	TRBD2	CATGLAGGADTQYF	TGTGCCACCGGGCTAGCGGGAGGGGCAGATACGCAGTATTTT
TRBV12-5	few	TRBJ2-1	TRBD2	CASSTPRDSGSSYNEQFF	TGTGCTAGTAGCACCCCCCGGGATAGCGGGAGCTCCTACAATGAGCAGTTCTTC
TRBV9	.	TRBJ1-5	.	CASSVDGINQPQHF	TGTGCCAGCAGCGTCGACGGAATAAATCAGCCCCAGCATTTT
TRBV28	.	TRBJ2-4	.	CASTRGFGKNIQYF	TGTGCCAGCACCCGAGGGTTCGGCAAAAACATTCAGTACTTC
TRBV28	.	TRBJ2-7	.	CASTEGRDEQYF	TGTGCCAGCACCGAGGGCAGGGACGAGCAGTACTTC
TRBV24-1	.	TRBJ2-2	TRBD1	CATGRTGEATGELFF	TGTGCCACCGGACGGACAGGGGAAGCCACCGGGGAGCTGTTTTTT
TRBV6-1	.	TRBJ2-7	.	CASSESGRGAYEQYF	TGTGCCAGCAGTGAAAGTGGACGGGGAGCCTACGAGCAGTACTTC
TRBV29-1	.	TRBJ2-1	.	CSAKGGGQLYNEQFF	TGCAGCGCGAAGGGTGGGGGACAACTTTACAATGAGCAGTTCTTC
TRBV15	.	TRBJ1-2	.	CATSPPDSLYGYTF	TGTGCCACCAGCCCGCCGGACAGCCTTTATGGCTACACCTTC
TRBV7-2	.	TRBJ1-1	.	CASSFAGYQTEAFF	TGTGCCAGCAGCTTTGCAGGGTATCAAACTGAAGCTTTCTTT
TRBV30	.	TRBJ1-6	.	CAWSLGGSSYNSPLHF	TGTGCCTGGAGTTTAGGGGGTAGCTCCTATAATTCACCCCTCCACTTT
TRBV4-1	.	TRBJ2-1	.	CASSRELDLSYNEQFF	TGCGCCAGCAGCCGAGAGTTAGACCTCTCCTACAATGAGCAGTTCTTC
TRBV4-1	few	TRBJ2-1	.	CASSQDSINEQFF	TGCGCCAGCAGCCAAGATTCGATCAATGAGCAGTTCTTC
TRBV29-1	.	TRBJ1-2	.	CSVGGGGNYGYTF	TGCAGCGTTGGCGGGGGGGGGAACTATGGCTACACCTTC
TRBV5-6	.	TRBJ2-2	TRBD2	CASSLLRAGGHTGELFF	TGTGCCAGCAGCCTTCTACGAGCGGGGGGACACACCGGGGAGCTGTTTTTT
TRBV28	few	TRBJ1-1	.	CASSSGMGTEAFF	TGTGCCAGCAGTTCAGGGATGGGAACTGAAGCTTTCTTT
TRBV27	.	TRBJ1-1	.	CASSTALNTEAFF	TGTGCCAGCAGTACCGCCTTGAACACTGAAGCTTTCTTT
TRBV2	.	TRBJ1-5	.	CASTLSTDARQPQHF	TGTGCCAGCACTCTATCGACCGACGCCAGACAGCCCCAGCATTTT
TRBV28	.	TRBJ2-5	TRBD2	CASSMTSGRYQETQYF	TGTGCCAGCAGTATGACTAGCGGGAGGTACCAAGAGACCCAGTACTTC
TRBV7-6	.	TRBJ2-3	.	CASSLAVGATDTQYF	TGTGCCAGCAGCTTAGCTGTTGGGGCCACAGATACGCAGTATTTT
TRBV5-4	.	TRBJ2-1	.	CASSFAGSRGNEQFF	TGTGCCAGCAGCTTCGCGGGCTCGAGGGGCAATGAGCAGTTCTTC
TRBV5-4	.	TRBJ1-1	TRBD1	CASSLGAGTGTGTEAFF	TGTGCCAGCAGCTTGGGGGCCGGGACAGGGACGGGTACTGAAGCTTTCTTT
TRBV28	.	TRBJ1-2	TRBD1	CASSSGTGVYGYTF	TGTGCCAGCAGTTCCGGGACAGGGGTCTATGGCTACACCTTC
TRBV5-1	.	TRBJ2-4	TRBD2	CASSPGTSGGIQYF	TGCGCCAGCAGCCCGGGGACTAGTGGAGGCATTCAGTACTTC
TRBV29-1	once	TRBJ2-7	.	CSVAAGPTYEQYF	TGCAGCGTTGCTGCAGGACCGACCTACGAGCAGTACTTC
TRBV5-4	.	TRBJ1-6	.	CASSLENSPLHF	TGTGCCAGCAGCTTGGAGAATTCACCCCTCCACTTT
TRBV10-1	.	TRBJ1-6	.	CATQGSNNSPLHF	TGCGCCACCCAGGGGTCCAACAATTCACCCCTCCACTTT
TRBV4-2	.	TRBJ1-1	TRBD1	CASSQPGQVVMNTEAFF	TGTGCCAGCAGCCAACCGGGACAGGTGGTGATGAACACTGAAGCTTTCTTT
TRBV28	few	TRBJ1-5	.	CATSSDRRLGPQHF	TGTGCCACCTCCTCCGACCGCCGTCTCGGGCCCCAGCATTTT
TRBV28	.	TRBJ1-6	.	CASSFRQNGPYNSPLHF	TGTGCCAGCAGTTTTAGGCAGAACGGGCCCTATAATTCACCCCTCCACTTT
TRBV6-5	.	TRBJ1-6	.	CASSNFNSPLHF	TGTGCCAGCAGCAACTTTAATTCACCCCTCCACTTT
TRBV7-9	.	TRBJ1-5	.	CASSRDGNQPQHF	TGTGCCAGCAGCCGGGACGGAAATCAGCCCCAGCATTTT